A single sample gave rise to the 19 T cell receptor beta chains below, sequenced in a study of molecular identifiers for immune sequencing clone quantification. TCRdb processed the PCR reads anew with MiXCR; each CDR3 protein has one entry. The sample has about 63,000 distinct CDR3 sequences; over 15% are singletons. The material sequenced was naive CD8+ T cells from blood, with Jurkat cell RNA spiked in. The subset denotes: FACS-sorted CD8+CD4-CCR7+CD45RA+ naive T cells. The receptors here all came from a human donor in good health. Some libraries in this study had Jurkat cell RNA spiked in.

This clonotype was counted once. The CDR3 DNA is TGTGCCAGCAGTTCAGCGGGGGGCCCCTACGAGCAGTACTTC. Translated, it gives CASSSAGGPYEQYF. The V gene is TRBV6-2 or TRBV6-3, the J gene TRBJ2-7; 9 bases are a match to TRBD2. The CDR3 sequence is 14 residues long. V lost 4 bases to trimming and J lost 2 bases; unmatched junction nucleotides: 3. CDR1 and CDR2 (germline): MNHEY, SVGEGT.

This clonotype occurred many times. V is TRBV6-6 and J is TRBJ2-5; D gene uncertain. V shed 0 bases and J shed 5 bases, with 13 bases lying between them. Germline lookup yields CDR1 MNHNY and CDR2 SVGAGI (reference sequence). The CDR3 has 15 amino acids. CDR3 DNA: TGTGCCAGCAGTTACTCGAGAGTCCCTAGTGAGACCCAGTACTTC. As protein: CASSYSRVPSETQYF.

This clonotype occurred many times. This chain connects TRBV9 to TRBJ2-3; a weak D match, TRBD2 (5 bases). Trimming took 0 bases from V and 6 from J, leaving 17 bases between them. The CDR3 contains 16 residues. The germline gives CDR1 SGDLS, CDR2 YYNGEE. CDR3 amino acids: CASSVGMSVAGDTQYF. In nucleotides, the CDR3 is TGTGCCAGCAGCGTAGGAATGTCTGTTGCGGGTGATACGCAGTATTTT.

This clonotype was detected many times. The chain carries TRBV5-4 and TRBJ2-1; a weak D match, TRBD2 (5 bases). The V and J ends lost 0 bases and 8 bases respectively, with 9 bases between them. Per germline, CDR1 SGHNT and CDR2 YYREEE (reference sequence). The CDR3 spans 13 residues. CDR3 sequence reads: CASSLAGSDEQFF. CDR3 coding DNA: TGTGCCAGCAGCTTGGCGGGTAGCGATGAGCAGTTCTTC.

The chain has TRBV7-9 and TRBJ1-2, with D tentatively TRBD1 (5 bases). V lost 0 bases and J 6 bases, leaving 14 bases between the germline ends. CDR1 is SEHNR and CDR2 is FQNEAQ in the germline V gene (reference sequence). The CDR3 has 15 amino acids. Here the CDR3 reads CASSLALRGSDGYTF. CDR3 DNA: TGTGCCAGCAGCTTAGCGCTTCGGGGCTCGGATGGCTACACCTTC.

At least ten counts were recorded for this clonotype. The rearrangement links TRBV4-1 to TRBJ1-1, with 7 bases matching TRBD1. V lost 0 bases and J lost 8; bases outside the gene matches: 6. The CDR3 consists of 14 residues. Germline V CDR1 and CDR2: MGHRA, YSYEKL. This chain's CDR3 is CASSQEGQRTEAFF. As DNA, the CDR3 is TGCGCCAGCAGCCAAGAGGGACAGCGGACCGAAGCTTTCTTT.

This clonotype appeared many times. This chain links TRBV11-2 with TRBJ2-7; unclear D gene. Per germline, CDR1 SGHAT and CDR2 FQNNGV. The CDR3 totals 15 residues. Trimming removed 3 bases from V and 2 bases from J, with 14 bases in between. The CDR3 nucleotides are TGTGCCAGCAGCTTCCCCGTCTCAGCTCCCTACGAGCAGTACTTC. It encodes CASSFPVSAPYEQYF.

This clonotype was found many times. This chain connects TRBV10-3 to TRBJ2-1; 7 bases match TRBD2. The germline CDR1 and CDR2 sequences are ENHRY and SYGVKD. J was trimmed by 4 bases and V by 8 bases; bases with no gene match: 11. There are 15 residues in the CDR3. The CDR3 region has the DNA TGTGCCATCGGGCGGGAGCGGATAAATTACAATGAGCAGTTCTTC. As protein: CAIGRERINYNEQFF.

In this sample, this clonotype turned up many times. At one end the junction does not follow the germline gene, possibly because of a read error. The CDR3 DNA sequence: TGCGCCAGCAGCCCTCTAGGCGATTACGAGCAGTACTTC. Translation gives CASSPLGDYEQYF. V and J are TRBV9 and TRBJ2-7; D unclear. CDR1 and CDR2 (germline): SGDLS, YYNGEE. This CDR3 spans 13 amino acids.

The J gene is TRBJ2-5, the V gene TRBV28; TRBD2 agrees at 14 bases. After removal of 8 bases from V and 5 bases from J, the junction contained 10 bases not matched to a gene. The CDR3 is 16 amino acids. Germline V gene lookup returns CDR1 MDHEN and CDR2 SYDVKM. The CDR3 spells CASVTGTSGSMETQYF. The CDR3 bases are TGTGCCAGCGTAACCGGGACTAGCGGGAGTATGGAGACCCAGTACTTC.

This clonotype has only a few counts. The rearrangement joins TRBV6-2 or TRBV6-3 to TRBJ2-1, with 11 bases that match TRBD2. This CDR3 has 17 residues. CDR1 and CDR2 (germline): MNHEY, SVGEGT. Trimming removed 0 bases from V and 7 bases from J; junction bases left unmatched: 8. For the CDR3, the DNA is TGTGCCAGCAGTTACTCCCTAGCGGGAGGACGTCGAAATGAGCAGTTCTTC. Translation gives CASSYSLAGGRRNEQFF.

This clonotype has only a few counts. The chain joins TRBV12-3 or TRBV12-4 to TRBJ2-2, with D tentatively TRBD2 (5 bases). This CDR3 contains 16 residues. V was pared by 3 bases and J by 0 bases, with 11 bases between. The CDR3 here is CASSFWTEANTGELFF. The DNA for the CDR3 is TGTGCCAGCAGTTTTTGGACGGAGGCGAACACCGGGGAGCTGTTTTTT.

This clonotype was found many times. The J gene is TRBJ2-3, the V gene TRBV7-2; weak D call: TRBD2 (5 bases). V was trimmed by 5 bases and J by 0 bases, leaving 9 bases between them. This CDR3 is 14 amino acids long. The V gene's germline CDR1 is SGHTA and CDR2 FQGNSA. The CDR3 loop reads CASSPWTSTDTQYF. CDR3 coding DNA: TGTGCCAGCAGCCCGTGGACTAGCACAGATACGCAGTATTTT.

The table lists this clonotype with many counts. The V and J genes are TRBV6-5 and TRBJ1-1; D gene unclear. Trimming pared 2 bases from V and 0 bases from J, leaving 7 bases between. Germline loops: CDR1 MNHEY, CDR2 SVGAGI. This CDR3 contains 14 residues. The CDR3: CASSYEGMNTEAFF. DNA for the CDR3: TGTGCCAGCAGTTACGAGGGAATGAACACTGAAGCTTTCTTT.

This clonotype was detected ten times or more. The CDR3 region is CSARSGTSYEQYF. The CDR3 nucleotides are TGCAGTGCTAGATCCGGGACTAGCTACGAGCAGTACTTC. The chain joins TRBV20-1 to TRBJ2-7; 8 bases are a match to TRBD2. CDR3 length equals 13 residues. Per the germline V gene, CDR1 is DFQATT and CDR2 is SNEGSKA (reference sequence). Trimming removed 2 bases from V and 3 bases from J; junction bases left unmatched: 3.

V usage is TRBV12-3 or TRBV12-4 and J usage is TRBJ2-4; D uncertain. The V gene lost 6 bases and the J gene lost 7 bases, with 25 bases spanning the gap. The length of the CDR3 is 17 residues. The CDR3 DNA follows: TGTGCCAGCAGCCCCCGGCCCTATCCAAACGGTCGGAACATTCAGTACTTC. Translation: CASSPRPYPNGRNIQYF.

There are many counts of this clonotype. The chain combines TRBV25-1 with TRBJ1-5; 7 nucleotides match TRBD1. The length of the CDR3 is 12 residues. Germline V CDR1 and CDR2: MGHDK, SYGVNS. The ends lost 11 bases at V and 3 bases at J; junction bases unmatched: 4. This chain's CDR3 is CAQGGDNQPQHF. CDR3 sequence (DNA): TGTGCCCAGGGGGGGGACAATCAGCCCCAGCATTTT.

This clonotype was seen many times. V usage is TRBV20-1 and J usage is TRBJ2-7, with D hard to call. V lost 3 bases and J lost 0, with 6 bases in between. Per germline, CDR1 DFQATT and CDR2 SNEGSKA (reference sequence). This CDR3 is 12 amino acids long. CDR3 DNA sequence: TGCAGTGCTAGTGGGCCCTCCTACGAGCAGTACTTC. As protein: CSASGPSYEQYF.

This chain connects TRBV19 to TRBJ2-1; 10 bases line up with TRBD1. Unmatched junction bases numbered 17, after V lost 5 bases and J lost 4 bases. The CDR3 covers 19 residues. Germline V gene data show CDR1 as LNHDA and CDR2 as SQIVND (reference sequence). The chain's CDR3 is CASSGRTGGSSGAYNEQFF. The CDR3 DNA follows: TGTGCCAGTAGTGGCAGGACAGGGGGAAGTAGCGGGGCTTACAATGAGCAGTTCTTC.